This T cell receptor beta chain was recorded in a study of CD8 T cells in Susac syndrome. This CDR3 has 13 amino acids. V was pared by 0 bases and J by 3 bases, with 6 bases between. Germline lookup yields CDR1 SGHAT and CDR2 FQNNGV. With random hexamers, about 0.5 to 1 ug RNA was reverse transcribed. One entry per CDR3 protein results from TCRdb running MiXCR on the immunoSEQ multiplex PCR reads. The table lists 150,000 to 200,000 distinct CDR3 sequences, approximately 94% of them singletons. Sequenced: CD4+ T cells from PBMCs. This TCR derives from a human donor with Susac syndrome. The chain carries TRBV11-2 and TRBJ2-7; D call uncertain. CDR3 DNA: TGTGCCAGCAGCTTAGAAGCACTCTACGAGCAGTACTTC. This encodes CASSLEALYEQYF.